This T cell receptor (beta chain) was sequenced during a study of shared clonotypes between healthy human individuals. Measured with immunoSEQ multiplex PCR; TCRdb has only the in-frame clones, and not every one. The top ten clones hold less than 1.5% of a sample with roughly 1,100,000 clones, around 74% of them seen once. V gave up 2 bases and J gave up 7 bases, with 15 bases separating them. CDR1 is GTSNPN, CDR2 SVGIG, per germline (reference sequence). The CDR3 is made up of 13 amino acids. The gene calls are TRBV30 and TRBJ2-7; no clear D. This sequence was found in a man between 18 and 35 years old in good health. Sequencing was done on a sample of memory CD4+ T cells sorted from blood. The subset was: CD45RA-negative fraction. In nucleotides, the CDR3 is TGTGCCTGGAGTCCCCCACACACTGAAGAGCAGTACTTC. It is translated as CAWSPPHTEEQYF.